The rows below give T cell receptor beta chains drawn from one sample of a study of patients and donors after allogeneic stem cell transplantation. Each CDR3 protein is one row after TCRdb ran MiXCR on the RT-PCR reads. The sample yields approximately 160,000 distinct CDR3 sequences, over 25% seen once. The sequenced sample was blood, either unsorted or a sorted T cell fraction (not recorded which). Receptors were obtained from a human donor who was either an allogeneic HSCT recipient or a stem cell or donor lymphocyte infusion donor (not recorded which). It is not recorded whose cells these are; they may come from a transplant donor. Each CDR3 is given with its conserved first and last residue. A D gene is named only where the DNA matches it firmly. Expanded clones get a size class; other rows say once, few or many, or leave the size out.

d_call: NA
j_call: TRBJ2-3
v_call: TRBV7-2
clone_size: NA
cdr3_aa: CASSWSRGDTQYF
cdr3_nt: TGTGCCAGCAGCTGGTCCAGGGGAGATACGCAGTATTTT

d_call: NA
j_call: TRBJ1-4
v_call: TRBV6-1
clone_size: NA
cdr3_aa: CASSEPTTIWEKLFF
cdr3_nt: TGTGCCAGCAGTGAACCGACCACGATATGGGAAAAACTGTTTTTT

d_call: TRBD2
j_call: TRBJ2-7
v_call: TRBV18
clone_size: NA
cdr3_aa: CASSPPSGALYEQYF
cdr3_nt: TGTGCCAGCTCACCGCCTAGCGGGGCCTTATACGAGCAGTACTTC

d_call: NA
j_call: TRBJ1-5
v_call: TRBV12-3/TRBV12-4
clone_size: NA
cdr3_aa: CASSAARNQPQHF
cdr3_nt: TGTGCCAGCAGTGCCGCGAGGAATCAGCCCCAGCATTTT

d_call: NA
j_call: TRBJ1-5
v_call: TRBV12-3/TRBV12-4
clone_size: many
cdr3_aa: CASSGYSNQPQHF
cdr3_nt: TGTGCCAGCAGCGGGTATAGCAATCAGCCCCAGCATTTT

d_call: TRBD2
j_call: TRBJ2-3
v_call: TRBV29-1
clone_size: few
cdr3_aa: CSVARGTSGGDTQYF
cdr3_nt: TGCAGCGTTGCTCGAGGGACTAGCGGTGGGGATACGCAGTATTTT

d_call: NA
j_call: TRBJ1-3
v_call: TRBV12-3/TRBV12-4
clone_size: few
cdr3_aa: CASSFTRAGNTIYF
cdr3_nt: TGTGCCAGCAGTTTTACCCGAGCCGGAAACACCATATATTTT

d_call: NA
j_call: TRBJ1-2
v_call: TRBV19
clone_size: NA
cdr3_aa: CATWDVGGYYGYTF
cdr3_nt: TGTGCCACCTGGGATGTGGGAGGCTACTATGGCTACACCTTC

d_call: NA
j_call: TRBJ1-2
v_call: TRBV28
clone_size: few
cdr3_aa: CASIPGQRSGGYTF
cdr3_nt: TGTGCCAGCATCCCGGGACAAAGATCGGGTGGCTACACCTTC

d_call: NA
j_call: TRBJ2-7
v_call: TRBV10-3
clone_size: few
cdr3_aa: CAISESGGNRVEQYF
cdr3_nt: TGTGCCATCAGTGAGTCTGGAGGGAACAGGGTCGAGCAGTACTTC

d_call: NA
j_call: TRBJ1-6
v_call: TRBV4-3
clone_size: few
cdr3_aa: CASSQEFNSPLHF
cdr3_nt: TGCGCCAGCAGCCAAGAATTTAATTCACCCCTCCACTTT